Each of the 5 T cell receptor beta chains below was sequenced from the same sample in a study of T cells in Graves' hyperthyroidism and ophthalmopathy (dated by TCRdb to about 2019). Preparation of the library involved multiplex PCR. Sequencing used an Illumina HiSeq 2000. The TCR beta CDR3 regions were amplified from RNA transcripts. For the first round of RT-PCR on the TCR CDR3, the HTBI primer set was used together with the Qiagen OneStep RT-PCR kit. Using fastp at Q25 and MiXCR, TCRdb reprocessed the public reads and kept productive beta chains. A single entry per CDR3 protein holds the most common genes and DNA from its merged rows. The sample has a few hundred thousand distinct CDR3 sequences on record, less than 25% of them singletons. About 25% of the sample goes to the ten largest clones. The sequenced sample was blood. These receptors were obtained from a man aged 18 to 30 with Graves' hyperthyroidism.

This clonotype has just one count. The chain employs TRBV18 and TRBJ2-5; D unresolved. CDR3 length: 14 amino acids. Germline-derived CDR1 and CDR2 are KGHSH and LQKENI. Between the trimmed V and J ends, which lost 3 bases and 4 bases, there was a span of 12 bases. The CDR3 loop is CASSPPTERETQYF. CDR3 bases: TGTGCCAGCTCACCCCCAACAGAGCGAGAGACCCAGTACTTC.

This chain connects TRBV6-2 or TRBV6-3 to TRBJ2-7, with TRBD1 as a possible D gene (5 bases). Germline-derived CDR1 and CDR2 are MNHEY and SVGEGT. The CDR3 runs to 16 residues. V was pared by 2 bases and J by 4 bases, with 18 bases between. Written as DNA, the CDR3 is TGTGCCAGCAGTTACCATCTAAGGGCAGGGTTGTACGAGCAGTACTTC. Its protein is CASSYHLRAGLYEQYF.

Ten or more counts support this clonotype. V gene TRBV28 combines with J gene TRBJ2-7, with D perhaps TRBD1 or TRBD2 (6 bases each). The CDR3 extends over 14 amino acids. V lost 2 bases and J 3 bases, leaving 11 bases between the germline ends. Looked up from germline, CDR1 is MDHEN and CDR2 is SYDVKM. CDR3 in DNA: TGTGCCAGCAGTTTAAGGAGGGGGATCTACGAGCAGTACTTC. It is translated as CASSLRRGIYEQYF.

This clonotype was observed at least ten times. The V and J genes are TRBV12-3 or TRBV12-4 and TRBJ2-2, with a weak D call TRBD1 (5 bases). V lost 2 bases and J lost 4, with 11 bases in between. The CDR3 has 15 residues. For the CDR3, the DNA is TGTGCCAGCAGTTTAAGGGGCAGACTCACCGGGGAGCTGTTTTTT. It is translated as CASSLRGRLTGELFF.

This clonotype has ten or more counts. The V gene is TRBV10-3, the J gene TRBJ1-1, with D tentatively TRBD1 (5 bases). Trimming left V 11 bases short and J 1 base short, with 17 bases between. The germline gives CDR1 ENHRY, CDR2 SYGVKD. This CDR3 region has 14 residues. This CDR3 reads CAVEQGIGNTEAFF. CDR3 nucleotide sequence: TGTGCCGTTGAGCAGGGAATCGGGAACACTGAAGCTTTCTTT.